The 22 T cell receptor beta chains in this list originate from one sample, sequenced in a study of cytomegalovirus exposure and HLA in healthy donors. Amplification used 60 Vbeta primers and 13 Jbeta primers. Method: immunoSEQ multiplex PCR; TCRdb's copy keeps in-frame clones and lacks some. The sample includes roughly 200,000 clones, over 70% of them seen just once. The sequencing input was PBMCs. All receptors derive from a male donor in good health and CMV-seronegative.

V is TRBV5-1 and J is TRBJ1-2; D uncertain. V was pared by 4 bases and J by 0 bases, with 13 bases between. The germline gives CDR1 SGHRS, CDR2 YFSETQ. This CDR3 is 15 amino acids long. CDR3 sequence (DNA): TGCGCCAGCAGCGTCACTTTGACACCTAACTATGGCTACACCTTC. Protein sequence: CASSVTLTPNYGYTF.

The chain combines TRBV28 with TRBJ2-3, with D possibly being TRBD2 (5 bases). The V end was cut by 5 bases, the J end by 6 bases, with 21 bases between. CDR3 length equals 16 residues. The germline V gene has CDR1 MDHEN and CDR2 SYDVKM. The CDR3 sequence: CASSPAAAEEFDTQYF. CDR3 nucleotide sequence: TGTGCCAGCAGTCCGGCGGCGGCGGAGGAGTTTGATACGCAGTATTTT.

In this sample, this clone turned up a few times. The chain carries TRBV27 and TRBJ2-5, with TRBD1 as a possible D gene (5 bases). The V and J ends lost 4 bases and 5 bases respectively, with 11 bases between them. Germline V gene sequence: CDR1 MNHEY, CDR2 SMNVEV (reference sequence). The CDR3 length is 13 residues. The CDR3 sequence is CASSSGPGETQYF. The CDR3 DNA follows: TGTGCCAGCAGTTCAGGGCCCGGGGAGACCCAGTACTTC.

This clone has a handful of counts. The V call is TRBV6-5, the J call TRBJ1-1; D is ambiguous. This CDR3 is built from 12 residues. V was shortened by 11 bases and J by 1 base, with 11 bases between the two germline ends. Germline loops: CDR1 MNHEY, CDR2 SVGAGI. CDR3 region: CAAEATNTEAFF. The DNA for the CDR3 is TGTGCCGCAGAAGCGACGAACACTGAAGCTTTCTTT.

The chain uses TRBV29-1 and TRBJ2-1; 7 nucleotides agree with TRBD2. J gave up 6 bases and V 2 bases, and 16 bases lay outside the gene matches. The CDR3 consists of 17 residues. Per germline, CDR1 SQVTM and CDR2 ANQGSEA. CDR3 coding DNA: TGCAGCGTTGAATCGTCTAGCGGCAGGAGGATAGGCAATGAGCAGTTCTTC. Protein: CSVESSSGRRIGNEQFF.

The CDR3 nucleotides read TGTGCCAGCAGTGGAAAAGCGGGAGACCCCGGATACAATGAGCAGTTCTTC. Amino acids: CASSGKAGDPGYNEQFF. The rearrangement uses TRBV25-1 and TRBJ2-1, with TRBD2 identical over 8 bases. The V segment lost 4 bases and the J segment 4 bases; nucleotides outside the gene matches: 12. In germline, CDR1 is MGHDK, CDR2 SYGVNS. CDR3 length equals 17 residues.

V and J are TRBV2 and TRBJ1-6; weak D call: TRBD1 (6 bases). This CDR3 spans 13 amino acids. Germline-derived CDR1 and CDR2 are SNHLY and FYNNEI. The ends were cut back, 4 bases at V and 12 bases at J, with 13 bases in the middle. The CDR3: CASSAQGLRPLHF. As DNA, the CDR3 is TGTGCCAGCAGTGCACAGGGTCTTCGACCCCTCCACTTT.

The V and J genes are TRBV6-5 and TRBJ2-3, with TRBD1 matching over 8 bases. The CDR3 sequence is 15 residues long. V shed 0 bases and J 2 bases; nucleotides not matched to a gene: 1. Germline V gives CDR1 MNHEY, CDR2 SVGAGI. CDR3 amino acids: CASSYSGQVTDTQYF. The CDR3 nucleotides are TGTGCCAGCAGTTACTCGGGACAGGTCACAGATACGCAGTATTTT.

The chain has TRBV11-2 and TRBJ1-1; 7 nucleotides align to TRBD1. Trimming cost V 5 bases and J 1 base; bases outside gene matches: 10. The CDR3 is 16 residues long. In germline, CDR1 is SGHAT, CDR2 FQNNGV. CDR3: CASSPLTGTANTEAFF. In nucleotides, the CDR3 is TGTGCCAGCAGCCCCCTCACCGGGACAGCGAACACTGAAGCTTTCTTT.

The rearrangement uses TRBV19 and TRBJ2-1; TRBD2 matches at 10 bases. The germline V gene encodes CDR1 LNHDA and CDR2 SQIVND (reference sequence). V was pared by 10 bases and J by 14 bases, with 17 bases of the junction left unmatched. The CDR3 loop spans 14 amino acids. CDR3 bases: TGTGCCACTGGCCGGCTAGCGGGAGATGGTTTAGAGTTCTTC. Translated: CATGRLAGDGLEFF.

The CDR3 spells CASSDTYDQPQHF. Here the CDR3 DNA reads TGTGCCAGCAGTGATACCTATGATCAGCCCCAGCATTTT. The J gene is TRBJ1-5, the V gene TRBV6-1, with D unresolved. The V gene's germline CDR1 is MNHNS and CDR2 SASEGT. The CDR3 is 13 residues long. Trimming stripped 3 bases from V and 5 bases from J, with 8 bases between.

This clone was detected only a few times. V and J are TRBV10-2 and TRBJ1-3, with 9 bases fitting TRBD1. The CDR3 runs 15 residues. V shed 3 bases, J shed 4 bases, and the junction held 4 bases outside the gene matches. The germline V gene has CDR1 WSHSY and CDR2 SAAADI. The CDR3 region has the DNA TGCGCCAGCAGTGATAACAGGGGGCTCGGAAACACCATATATTTT. Amino acid sequence: CASSDNRGLGNTIYF.

This chain links TRBV6-4 with TRBJ2-1; weak D call: TRBD1 (5 bases). The V gene's germline CDR1 is MRHNA and CDR2 SNTAGT. V was cut by 2 bases and J by 7 bases, with 15 bases left in between. The CDR3 is 15 residues long. The CDR3 bases are TGTGCCAGCAGTGACACCAGGGTATCGGCAAATGAGCAGTTCTTC. Protein product: CASSDTRVSANEQFF.

The chain joins TRBV25-1 to TRBJ2-5, with a weak D call TRBD2 (5 bases). V lost 4 bases to trimming and J lost 2 bases, with 11 bases between them. CDR1 is MGHDK, CDR2 SYGVNS, per germline. The CDR3 has 14 amino acids. CDR3 sequence: CASSASGKQETQYF. The CDR3 DNA sequence: TGTGCCAGCAGTGCGTCCGGGAAACAAGAGACCCAGTACTTC. The complete variable domain, with remaining parts taken from reference TRBV25-1 and TRBJ2-5, reads EADIYQTPRYLVIGTGKKITLECSQTMGHDKMYWYQQDPGMELHLIHYSYGVNSTEKGDLSSESTVSRIRTEHFPLTLESARPSHTSQYLCASSASGKQETQYFGPGTRLLVL.

This chain links TRBV29-1 with TRBJ2-3, with TRBD1 identical over 8 bases. The CDR3 loop spans 14 amino acids. The junction had 3 bases not matched to a gene; V was cut back by 1 base and J by 3 bases. The germline gives CDR1 SQVTM, CDR2 ANQGSEA. CDR3 sequence (DNA): TGCAGCGTTGAAGGACAGGGGCTGACAGATACGCAGTATTTT. Amino acids: CSVEGQGLTDTQYF.

The chain joins TRBV11-2 to TRBJ2-7, with 8 bases lining up with TRBD1. After removal of 1 base from V and 4 bases from J, the junction contained 9 bases not matched to a gene. There are 16 residues in the CDR3. Germline-derived CDR1 and CDR2 are SGHAT and FQNNGV. This CDR3 is CASSLVGTGDRYEQYF. CDR3 nucleotides: TGTGCCAGCAGCTTAGTTGGGACAGGAGATCGGTACGAGCAGTACTTC.

The V and J genes are TRBV5-6 and TRBJ1-1; D may be TRBD1 (5 bases). In germline, CDR1 is SGHDT, CDR2 YYEEEE. Between the trimmed V and J ends, which lost 1 base and 0 bases, there was a span of 13 bases. The CDR3 loop spans 16 amino acids. The chain's CDR3 is CASSLRGSVMNTEAFF. The CDR3 coding sequence is TGTGCCAGCAGCTTGAGGGGATCCGTCATGAACACTGAAGCTTTCTTT.

This sequence joins TRBV6-1 and TRBJ1-2; 7 bases map to TRBD1. The V and J ends lost 4 bases and 9 bases, in that order; junction bases with no gene match: 5. Germline V gene lookup returns CDR1 MNHNS and CDR2 SASEGT. The CDR3 is 12 residues long. CDR3 coding DNA: TGTGCCAGCAGTGTAAACAGGGGAAGCTACACCTTC. Amino acid sequence: CASSVNRGSYTF.

CDR3 coding DNA: TGTGCCAGCAGTTTATGGTTTACAGGGAGCAATCAGCCCCAGCATTTT. It translates to CASSLWFTGSNQPQHF. The chain carries TRBV28 and TRBJ1-5; D might be TRBD1 (6 bases). Trimming shortened V by 0 bases and J by 1 base, and 10 bases separated the two germline ends. The CDR3 is made up of 16 amino acids. Germline lookup yields CDR1 MDHEN and CDR2 SYDVKM.

This rearrangement joins TRBV30 to TRBJ2-3; 11 positions agree with TRBD2. The J segment lost 2 bases and the V segment lost 3 bases, leaving 4 bases of the junction unmatched. This CDR3 is built from 15 residues. Germline values: CDR1 GTSNPN, CDR2 SVGIG (reference sequence). The CDR3 DNA reads TGTGCCTGGAGCGAGGGACTAGCGGACACAGATACGCAGTATTTT. Encoded protein: CAWSEGLADTDTQYF. The full variable domain, completed using reference TRBV30 and TRBJ2-3, is SQTIHQWPATLVQPVGSPLSLECTVEGTSNPNLYWYRQAAGRGLQLLFYSVGIGQISSEVPQNLSASRPQDRQFILSSKKLLLSDSGFYLCAWSEGLADTDTQYFGPGTRLTVL.

J is TRBJ2-7 and V is TRBV5-1, with 15 bases aligning to TRBD2. CDR3 size: 19 residues. The germline gives CDR1 SGHRS, CDR2 YFSETQ. V gave up 3 bases and J gave up 5 bases; unmatched junction bases: 15. Here the CDR3 DNA reads TGCGCCAGCAGCTCCCCGTTCGGGGGACTAGCGGGAGGACCCCACGAGCAGTACTTC. Amino acid sequence: CASSSPFGGLAGGPHEQYF.

The V and J genes are TRBV5-4 and TRBJ2-2; TRBD2 aligns across 10 bases. V dropped 4 bases and J dropped 4; count of bases not matched to a gene: 7. In germline, CDR1 is SGHNT, CDR2 YYREEE (reference sequence). The CDR3 totals 16 residues. This CDR3 reads CASSPSGSGGTGELFF. The CDR3 region has the DNA TGTGCCAGCAGCCCTAGCGGGAGTGGTGGCACCGGGGAGCTGTTTTTT. Combining the CDR3 with reference TRBV5-4 and TRBJ2-2 gives the whole variable domain ETGVTQSPTHLIKTRGQQVTLRCSSQSGHNTVSWYQQALGQGPQFIFQYYREEENGRGNFPPRFSGLQFPNYSSELNVNALELDDSALYLCASSPSGSGGTGELFFGEGSRLTVL.